The TCR beta chain under discussion was sequenced for a study of shared clonotypes between healthy human individuals. Some clones are missing from TCRdb's copy, which holds only in-frame ones; the method was immunoSEQ multiplex PCR. Of hundreds of thousands of clones listed, approximately 96% are singletons. The CDR3 consists of 16 residues. The germline V gene has CDR1 SGHKS and CDR2 YYEKEE (reference sequence). Between the trimmed V and J ends, which lost 2 bases and 8 bases, there was a span of 22 bases. CD45RO-negative cells were positively selected for CCR7, leaving out terminally differentiated effector memory CD45RA+ cells.

This sequence originates from a woman between 25 and 40 years old in good health. The sequenced sample consisted of naive CD8+ T cells sorted from blood. V usage is TRBV5-5 and J usage is TRBJ1-2, with D uncertain. The CDR3 loop reads CASSFTSPPGRGGYTF. For the CDR3, the DNA is TGTGCCAGCAGCTTCACATCACCGCCGGGCCGGGGAGGCTACACCTTC.